This TCR beta chain was recorded in a study of PD-L1 blockade in urothelial cancer. As for the study in general: Dosed intravenously at 1,200 mg every 3 weeks, atezolizumab was initiated by patients at some point between 2013 and 2014.

Regarding time point: pretreatment peripheral blood. The CDR3 contains 16 residues. The trim removed 4 bases at V and 5 bases at J, leaving 10 bases unmatched. CDR1 is SGHNT, CDR2 YYREEE, per germline (reference sequence). The protocol was immunoSEQ multiplex PCR, while the TCRdb copy is restricted to in-frame clones and leaves out a portion. The repertoire holds around 40,000 clones, with roughly 92% as singletons. The specimen comprised PBMCs, sampled around atezolizumab (anti-PD-L1) treatment. The V gene is TRBV5-4, the J gene TRBJ2-7, with 12 bases fitting TRBD1. The clonotype comes from an older woman with urothelial cancer. CDR3 DNA: TGTGCCAGCAGCCCCCTATCCGGGACAGGGGGCCACGAGCAGTACTTC. Encoded protein: CASSPLSGTGGHEQYF. Using reference TRBV5-4 and TRBJ2-7 for the parts outside the CDR3, the full variable domain is ETGVTQSPTHLIKTRGQQVTLRCSSQSGHNTVSWYQQALGQGPQFIFQYYREEENGRGNFPPRFSGLQFPNYSSELNVNALELDDSALYLCASSPLSGTGGHEQYFGPGTRLTVT.